A few counts support the clone carrying this TCR beta chain. These data belong to a study of blood T cell repertoires in COVID-19. Trimming removed 3 bases from V and 6 bases from J, with 12 bases in between. The CDR3 sequence is 14 residues long. Germline V gene sequence: CDR1 SGHNT, CDR2 YYREEE (reference sequence). Clones were sequenced by immunoSEQ multiplex PCR, and TCRdb holds only the in-frame ones, with some missing. The sample has some 150,000 clones; about 83% are singletons. The receptor comes from a human donor in a cohort sampled during active COVID-19. The sample comprised peripheral blood. The chain has TRBV5-4 and TRBJ2-2; TRBD1 might be the D (6 bases). In DNA form, the CDR3 reads TGTGCCAGCAGCTCCGTATACAGGGCCGGGGAGCTGTTTTTT. It is translated as CASSSVYRAGELFF.